This TCR beta chain was sequenced during a study of identical twins (dated by TCRdb to about 2016). Context from the whole study: To test whether fetal clonotypes persist, the study used deep sequencing on TCR alpha and beta repertoires from monozygotic twins, unrelated adults of various ages, and cord blood. Replicate twin experiments were performed at different times using different library preparation protocols to rule out contamination.

Every donor was a healthy Caucasian. Three pairs of female monozygotic twins, all aged roughly 18 to 30 years, were included in the twin cohort. The RNA used for TCR libraries was isolated from peripheral blood mononuclear cells. This clonotype was recorded a few times. Its target antigen remains unknown. One base away there is no much larger clone; base qualities are not given. The paper's findings and limits, for the study overall: Abundant cord blood beta clonotypes had fewer insertions, young adult naive repertoires showed a similar but weaker trend, and memory repertoires showed no such trend. Out-of-frame TCR alpha sharing in monozygotic twins was systematically underestimated by recombination models, whereas sharing between unrelated individuals was in agreement with the recombination models. In beta out-of-frame sequences, excess twin sharing was weaker, because having fewer shared sequences lowered the signal-to-noise ratio. Invariant T cells such as MAIT and iNKT could partly confound zero-insertion analyses, though diverse VJ usage argued against this for most clonotypes. Out-of-frame TCR alpha sequences shared between twins showed an excess of low generation-probability sequences compared with coincidental sharing between unrelated individuals. Conclusions relied on cross-sectional statistical analysis, since the same donors could not be followed over many years.

From the cysteine up to the phenylalanine, the CDR3 has a length of 16 residues. The read is trimmed to its CDR3 DNA, 48 bases read in frame from base 1. Trimming takes 4 bases off V and 7 bases off J; junction bases not matched to a gene: 7. Reading the germline V gene gives CDR1 KGHDR and CDR2 SFDVKD. Libraries were constructed by 5' RACE. Sequencing was carried out with an Illumina HiSeq 2000. A universal primer binding site was introduced by template switching, and a unique molecular identifier was present in the final cDNA, enabling accurate counting of TCR cDNA molecules. Specific primers in the conserved constant-segment region were used to synthesize first-strand cDNA for TCR alpha and beta chains. To control for contamination, every cDNA library carried two barcodes: a SMART-Mk sample barcode plus Illumina barcodes. Two successive PCR steps introduced TruSeq adapter sequences along with Illumina sample barcodes. TCR alpha and beta cDNA libraries were sequenced on the Illumina HiSeq platform with custom primers. Turning to the authors' computational methods: Raw reads were processed with MiGEC to extract unique molecular identifiers, and MiXCR was used to determine CDR3 positions. For each individual, recombination models were inferred using an EM algorithm with the repgenHMM and IGoR tools. Shared clonotypes were analyzed with the tcR package in R, and sharing was normalized by the product of cloneset sizes. To study raw recombination free of thymic and clonal selection effects, out-of-frame nonproductive sequences were analyzed. TCRdb cleaned the public reads at Q25 with fastp, built clones with MiXCR and kept in-frame beta chains. Rows are unified per CDR3 protein, each entry keeping the most common DNA and genes. What appears here as the V and J calls and clone size reflects TCRdb's work, not the paper's. This sample holds approximately 890,000 distinct CDR3 sequences; roughly 12% were observed only once. The top ten constitute 1.5% to 2% of the sample.

The same sample was also used in a study of yellow fever vaccine responses in identical twins. The second study also describes: According to the authors, in identical twins the way T cells responded to vaccination appeared partly convergent and partly personalized. In the study, vaccine-responding T cell clones were precisely tracked in identical twins.

The V gene is TRBV24-1 and the J gene is TRBJ2-2; 11 nucleotides in the junction match TRBD1. Sequencing used PBMCs. The TCR sequence derives from a woman aged 18 to 35 in good health. The CDR3 in this case is CATSDHGTGGHGELFF. The DNA sequence is as follows: TGTGCCACCAGTGACCATGGGACAGGGGGACACGGGGAGCTGTTTTTT.